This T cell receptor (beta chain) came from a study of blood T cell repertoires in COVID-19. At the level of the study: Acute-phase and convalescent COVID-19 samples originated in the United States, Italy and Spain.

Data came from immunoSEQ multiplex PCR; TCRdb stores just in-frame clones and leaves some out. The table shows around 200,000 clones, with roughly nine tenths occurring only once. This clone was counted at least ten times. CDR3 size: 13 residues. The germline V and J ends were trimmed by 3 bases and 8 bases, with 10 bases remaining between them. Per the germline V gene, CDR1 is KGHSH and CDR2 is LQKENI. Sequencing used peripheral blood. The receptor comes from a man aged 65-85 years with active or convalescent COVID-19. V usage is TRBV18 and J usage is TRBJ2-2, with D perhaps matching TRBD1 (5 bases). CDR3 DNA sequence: TGTGCCAGCTCACCTCGGCAGGGAGGGGAGCTGTTTTTT. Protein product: CASSPRQGGELFF. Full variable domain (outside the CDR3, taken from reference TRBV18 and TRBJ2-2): NAGVMQNPRHLVRRRGQEARLRCSPMKGHSHVYWYRQLPEEGLKFMVYLQKENIIDESGMPKERFSAEFPKEGPSILRIQQVVRGDSAAYFCASSPRQGGELFFGEGSRLTVL.